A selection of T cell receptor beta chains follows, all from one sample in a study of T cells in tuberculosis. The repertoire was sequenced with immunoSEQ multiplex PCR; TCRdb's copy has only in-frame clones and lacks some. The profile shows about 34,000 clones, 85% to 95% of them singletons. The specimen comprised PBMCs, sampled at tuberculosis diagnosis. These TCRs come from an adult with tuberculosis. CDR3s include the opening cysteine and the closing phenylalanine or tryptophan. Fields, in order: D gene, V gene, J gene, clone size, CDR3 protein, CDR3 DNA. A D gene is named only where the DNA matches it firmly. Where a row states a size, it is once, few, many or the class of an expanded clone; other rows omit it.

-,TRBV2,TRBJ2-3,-,CASSDKRATDTQYF,TGTGCCAGCAGTGACAAGCGGGCCACAGATACGCAGTATTTT
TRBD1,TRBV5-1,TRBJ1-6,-,CASSLDRGSGSPLHF,TGCGCCAGCAGCTTGGACAGGGGGTCCGGTTCACCCCTCCACTTT
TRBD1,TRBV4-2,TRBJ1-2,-,CASSQVDMDRGSGYTF,TGTGCCAGCAGCCAAGTGGACATGGACAGGGGATCTGGCTACACCTTC
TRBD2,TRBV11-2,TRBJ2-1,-,CASSLFSSGGAGSREQFF,TGTGCCAGCAGCTTATTTTCTAGCGGGGGGGCTGGCTCGCGTGAGCAGTTCTTC
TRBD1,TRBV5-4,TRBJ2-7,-,CASSPRTGTYEQYF,TGTGCCAGCAGCCCCCGGACAGGGACCTACGAGCAGTACTTC
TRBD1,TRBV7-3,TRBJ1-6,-,CASSRQGVNSPLHF,TGTGCCAGCAGCCGACAGGGTGTCAATTCACCCCTCCACTTT
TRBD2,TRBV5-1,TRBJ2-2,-,CASSSMTSGIAGELFF,TGCGCCAGCAGCTCGATGACTAGCGGGATTGCCGGGGAGCTGTTTTTT
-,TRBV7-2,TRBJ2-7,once,CASSRRGSQSYEQYF,TGTGCCAGCAGTCGTAGAGGGAGTCAATCCTACGAGCAGTACTTC
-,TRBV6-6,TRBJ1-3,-,CASSYSTQGGNTIYF,TGTGCCAGCAGTTACTCGACTCAGGGTGGAAACACCATATATTTT
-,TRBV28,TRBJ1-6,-,CASSLFSAGWEKDSPLHF,TGTGCCAGCAGTTTATTCTCGGCAGGGTGGGAAAAGGATTCACCCCTCCACTTT
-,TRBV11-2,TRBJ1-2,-,CASSSWTPNYGYTF,TGTGCCAGCAGCTCGTGGACACCTAACTATGGCTACACCTTC
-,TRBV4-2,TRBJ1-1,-,CASSQEHANTEAFF,TGTGCCAGCAGCCAAGAACACGCGAACACTGAAGCTTTCTTT
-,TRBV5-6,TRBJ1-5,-,CASSLQGINQPQHF,TGTGCCAGCAGCTTACAGGGTATCAACCAGCCCCAGCATTTT
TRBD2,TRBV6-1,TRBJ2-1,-,CASSASGEVNEQFF,TGTGCCAGCAGCGCTAGCGGGGAGGTCAATGAGCAGTTCTTC
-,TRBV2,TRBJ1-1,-,CASSESGAAFF,TGTGCCAGCAGTGAATCAGGGGCCGCTTTCTTT
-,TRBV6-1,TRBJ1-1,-,CASSDPSSKAFF,TGTGCCAGCAGTGACCCGTCTAGTAAAGCTTTCTTT
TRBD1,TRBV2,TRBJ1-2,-,CASSDGQGANGYTF,TGTGCCAGCAGTGATGGGCAGGGGGCGAACGGCTACACCTTC
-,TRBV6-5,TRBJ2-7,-,CASSPGQNEQYF,TGTGCCAGCAGCCCTGGACAGAACGAGCAGTACTTC
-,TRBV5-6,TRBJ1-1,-,CASSLGRHTEAFF,TGTGCCAGCAGCTTGGGTCGTCACACTGAAGCTTTCTTT
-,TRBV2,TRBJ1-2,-,CASSDYPGSRLYGYTF,TGTGCCAGCAGTGATTACCCGGGGTCCCGGCTCTATGGCTACACCTTC
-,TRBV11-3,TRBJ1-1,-,CASRVARGLENTEAFF,TGTGCCAGCAGGGTAGCGCGGGGGCTAGAGAACACTGAAGCTTTCTTT
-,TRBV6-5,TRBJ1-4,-,CASSRTVGTNEKLFF,TGTGCCAGCAGTCGAACAGTGGGAACTAATGAAAAACTGTTTTTT
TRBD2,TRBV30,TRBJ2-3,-,CAWSFGGAEDTQYF,TGTGCCTGGAGTTTCGGGGGGGCGGAAGATACGCAGTATTTT
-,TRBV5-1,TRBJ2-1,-,CASSLDTVRNEQFF,TGCGCCAGCAGCTTGGACACAGTACGGAATGAGCAGTTCTTC
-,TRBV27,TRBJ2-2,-,CAASLIGGELFF,TGTGCCGCCTCGCTTATCGGCGGGGAGCTGTTTTTT